The rows below give T cell receptor beta chains drawn from one sample of a study of T cells in Graves' hyperthyroidism and ophthalmopathy. In TCRdb, the multiplex PCR reads were re-called with MiXCR into one record per CDR3 protein. Of 300,000 to 450,000 distinct CDR3 sequences in the sample, around 14% are singletons; the top ten hold approximately 32%. The sequenced sample was blood. The receptors originated from a woman in her 30s with Graves' hyperthyroidism. Both conserved end residues are part of each CDR3. The order of the fields is clone size, V gene, J gene, CDR3 protein. Size is stated for part of the rows, as once, few or many counts, or as a class when the clone is expanded.

many	TRBV3-1	TRBJ2-7	CASSQETSGSLREQYF
-	TRBV3-1	TRBJ1-2	CASSQGDGYTF
few	TRBV29-1	TRBJ2-7	CSGGGTGLYEQYF
many	TRBV11-2	TRBJ1-1	CASSLDSGGWNTEAFF
-	TRBV12-3/TRBV12-4	TRBJ2-2	CASSTGGELFF
many	TRBV19	TRBJ1-5	CASSPRYRDGLGQPQHF
-	TRBV5-1	TRBJ1-1	CASSLLGHTEAFF
-	TRBV14	TRBJ1-1	CASSRGTGGSEAFF
many	TRBV2	TRBJ1-1	CASTWTGGNSYTEAFF
-	TRBV6-1	TRBJ1-6	CASSLGQGHSPLHF
many	TRBV3-1	TRBJ2-3	CASSQLTLQKITDTQYF
many	TRBV15	TRBJ2-7	CATSRDSRGGYEQYF
few	TRBV20-1	TRBJ2-3	CSAREGATDTQYF
many	TRBV6-1	TRBJ2-1	CASRLGQGAGNEQFF
few	TRBV7-2	TRBJ2-7	CASRYPAAYEQYF
-	TRBV15	TRBJ1-6	CATSPVRQTLHF
few	TRBV27	TRBJ2-3	CASMFRGRGTDTQYF
many	TRBV3-1	TRBJ1-1	CASSQDWGETEAFF